This T cell receptor beta chain is drawn from a study of identical twins. Study-level results: Cord blood beta clonotypes that were abundant carried fewer insertions, and memory repertoires showed no such trend. Among out-of-frame alpha sequences shared by twins, low generation probability occurred in excess.

All donors comprised healthy Caucasians. TCRdb passed the 5' RACE reads through MiXCR, listing each CDR3 protein once. The data show 1.5 million to 2 million distinct CDR3 sequences, more than 30% seen once. Note on this clonotype: The antigen remains undetermined.

The source is a newborn girl in good health. Material for sequencing was cord blood.

The CDR3 loop reads CASSRQGYSPLHF. The CDR3 DNA reads as TGTGCCAGCTCACGACAGGGATATTCACCCCTCCACTTT. The chain is built from TRBV18 and TRBJ1-6; the match to TRBD1 covers 7 bases. Germline CDR1 is KGHSH and CDR2 is LQKENI. Trimming took 4 bases from V and 8 from J; bases not matched to a gene: 2. The CDR3 spans 13 residues.